This is a list of T cell receptor beta chains from one sample in a study of blood T cell repertoires in COVID-19. Method: immunoSEQ multiplex PCR; TCRdb's copy keeps in-frame clones and lacks some. The table records some 57,000 clones, about nine tenths of them present only once. The sample was peripheral blood. These receptors originate from a man in his sixties with acute or convalescent COVID-19. The CDR3 runs from the conserved cysteine through the conserved F or W. Each record gives: J gene, V gene, CDR3 protein.

TRBJ2-7 | TRBV11-3 | CASSSASGNGDEQYF
TRBJ2-5 | TRBV5-4 | CASSAPWAASTQETQYF
TRBJ2-7 | TRBV7-8 | CASSLAVSGGQSYEQYF
TRBJ1-1 | TRBV2 | CASREQGAGTEAFF
TRBJ1-3 | TRBV5-6 | CASMSIRQFSGNTIYF
TRBJ2-5 | TRBV5-6 | CASSPRGGRGETQYF
TRBJ1-2 | TRBV29-1 | CSVEDLQGARPNYGYTF
TRBJ2-1 | TRBV20-1 | CSASGGVRYNEQFF
TRBJ1-2 | TRBV3-1/TRBV3-2 | CASSQVMSTWGVSGYTF
TRBJ2-1 | TRBV28 | CASSWEGLGEQFF
TRBJ2-3 | TRBV20-1 | CSAQTDYTQYF
TRBJ1-2 | TRBV9 | CASSPPYRGYTF
TRBJ2-1 | TRBV6-1 | CASSEGGSGVYEQFF
TRBJ2-1 | TRBV7-9 | CASSRMGQGNEQFF
TRBJ2-3 | TRBV6-5 | CASSYSRGALTDTQYF
TRBJ1-2 | TRBV2 | CASSAGRRPSGDGYTF
TRBJ1-5 | TRBV24-1 | CALHRGVRQHSNQPQHF
TRBJ1-2 | TRBV2 | CASGLDSRIGYTF
TRBJ2-2 | TRBV6-1 | CASSERGGGTGVGTGELFF
TRBJ2-5 | TRBV10-3 | CAISESWQGMYETQYF
TRBJ2-7 | TRBV2 | CASSVSTDGRVFGGTYEQYF
TRBJ1-4 | TRBV28 | CASSPGGGEKLFF
TRBJ1-6 | TRBV6-5 | CASEAPGTNNSPLHF
TRBJ1-3 | TRBV27 | CASSFGRAGNTIYF
TRBJ2-1 | TRBV12-5 | CASGLGQSPLDEQFF
TRBJ1-5 | TRBV5-4 | CASSPSPGTGNSNQPQHF
TRBJ1-5 | TRBV5-8 | CASSLSSGQHQPQHF
TRBJ2-1 | TRBV27 | CASTHSSYNEQFF
TRBJ1-4 | TRBV3-1/TRBV3-2 | CASSWDRGREKLFF
TRBJ1-3 | TRBV2 | CASSESGQGWGSLGNTIYF
TRBJ1-6 | TRBV5-1 | CARLQGNPYNSPLHF
TRBJ1-6 | TRBV2 | CASSESRGGNSPLHF
TRBJ2-2 | TRBV30 | CAWNRGANTGELFF
TRBJ2-2 | TRBV13 | CATSGGKSGELFF
TRBJ1-1 | TRBV10-3 | CAISYQGMNTEAFF
TRBJ2-4 | TRBV19 | CASSAGGGYNF
TRBJ2-5 | TRBV28 | CASQGRKTQYF
TRBJ1-2 | TRBV29-1 | CSVVPLANYGYTF
TRBJ2-6 | TRBV10-3 | CASYRDSGDWANVLTF
TRBJ1-6 | TRBV6-5 | CASSYGQTGNSPLHF
TRBJ2-6 | TRBV2 | CASPNREPGANVLTF